These T cell receptor beta chains were read from a single sample in a study of cytomegalovirus exposure and HLA in healthy donors. Assay used: immunoSEQ multiplex PCR; TCRdb lists only in-frame clones, some missing. The data contain approximately 150,000 clones, about 83% of them singletons. The sequencing sample was made of PBMCs. The receptor source for this set is a man aged 40-50 years in good health and CMV-seropositive. CDR3s include the opening cysteine and the closing phenylalanine or tryptophan. The D gene is left open where the match is weak. For some rows the clone size is stated as once, few or many, or as a class when expanded; others skip it.

TRBD2	NA	TRBV9	TRBJ2-1	CASSPDSGGYNEQFF	TGTGCCAGCAGCCCCGATAGCGGGGGATACAATGAGCAGTTCTTC
NA	NA	TRBV4-1	TRBJ2-5	CASSQDLAGLATQYF	TGCGCCAGCAGCCAAGATCTTGCGGGACTTGCGACCCAGTACTTC
TRBD1	few	TRBV5-6	TRBJ2-2	CASSPGQGFTGELFF	TGTGCCAGCAGCCCCGGACAGGGGTTCACCGGGGAGCTGTTTTTT
TRBD2	NA	TRBV18	TRBJ2-7	CASSPGDGSGRLAGDLYEQYF	TGTGCCAGCTCACCTGGGGACGGTAGCGGGAGATTGGCGGGGGATTTGTACGAGCAGTACTTC
TRBD2	NA	TRBV5-4	TRBJ2-5	CASSLRGGQETQYF	TGTGCCAGCAGCTTGCGGGGGGGGCAAGAGACCCAGTACTTC
NA	few	TRBV7-9	TRBJ2-5	CASSLSGQETQYF	TGTGCCAGCAGCCTTAGCGGTCAAGAGACCCAGTACTTC
NA	NA	TRBV28	TRBJ2-4	CASSVGGAKNIQYF	TGTGCCAGCAGTGTAGGAGGGGCCAAAAACATTCAGTACTTC
NA	NA	TRBV27	TRBJ2-1	CASSLARAGNEQFF	TGTGCCAGCAGTTTGGCGAGGGCGGGAAATGAGCAGTTCTTC
TRBD1	NA	TRBV19	TRBJ1-1	CASSWDRGMMNTEAFF	TGTGCCAGTAGTTGGGACAGGGGAATGATGAACACTGAAGCTTTCTTT
NA	NA	TRBV5-1	TRBJ2-1	CASSLGDRSNEQFF	TGCGCCAGCAGCTTGGGAGATCGGTCCAATGAGCAGTTCTTC
TRBD2	NA	TRBV27	TRBJ2-2	CASSYIAGGELFF	TGTGCCAGCAGTTATATAGCGGGAGGGGAGCTGTTTTTT
NA	few	TRBV5-1	TRBJ2-4	CASSLEGYGNIQYF	TGCGCCAGCAGCTTAGAGGGCTACGGAAACATTCAGTACTTC
TRBD1	NA	TRBV27	TRBJ2-2	CASSLVNRGTGELFF	TGTGCCAGCAGTTTAGTTAACAGGGGGACCGGGGAGCTGTTTTTT
NA	NA	TRBV9	TRBJ1-2	CASSVDRQGYGYTF	TGTGCCAGCAGCGTAGACAGGCAGGGCTATGGCTACACCTTC
NA	NA	TRBV13	TRBJ1-5	CASSLRELSNQPQHF	TGTGCCAGCAGCTTGCGAGAATTAAGCAATCAGCCCCAGCATTTT
TRBD1	NA	TRBV19	TRBJ1-4	CASTTGTANEKLFF	TGTGCCAGTACCACCGGGACAGCTAATGAAAAACTGTTTTTT
NA	NA	TRBV30	TRBJ2-1	CAWSVGGTKNNEQFF	TGTGCCTGGAGTGTCGGCGGAACAAAGAACAATGAGCAGTTCTTC
NA	NA	TRBV19	TRBJ1-3	CASSISGNTIYF	TGTGCCAGTAGTATTAGTGGAAACACCATATATTTT